Each of the 7 T cell receptor beta chains below was sequenced from the same sample in a study of shared clonotypes between healthy human individuals. The assay was immunoSEQ multiplex PCR, and TCRdb's table has in-frame clones only and misses some. The table records roughly 500,000 clones, about three quarters of them present only once. Material for sequencing was PBMCs. The receptors here all came from a woman aged 40-49 years in good health. Some clones in this sample may be carry-over from other donors' samples.

This clone was seen a handful of times. The J gene is TRBJ1-1, the V gene TRBV19; no clear D gene. Germline V gene data show CDR1 as LNHDA and CDR2 as SQIVND (reference sequence). Trimming took 5 bases from V and 0 from J, leaving 7 bases between them. The CDR3 sequence is 13 residues long. In nucleotides, the CDR3 is TGTGCCAGTAGTCAGTACATGAACACTGAAGCTTTCTTT. It translates to CASSQYMNTEAFF. Supplemented by reference TRBV19 and TRBJ1-1, the full variable domain reads DGGITQSPKYLFRKEGQNVTLSCEQNLNHDAMYWYRQDPGQGLRLIYYSQIVNDFQKGDIAEGYSVSREKKESFPLTVTSAQKNPTAFYLCASSQYMNTEAFFGQGTRLTVV.

The chain uses TRBV10-3 and TRBJ2-3; TRBD1 or TRBD2 may be the D gene (5 bases each). The ends were cut back, 0 bases at V and 0 bases at J, with 10 bases in the middle. Germline CDR1 ENHRY, CDR2 SYGVKD. This CDR3 is 16 amino acids long. The chain's CDR3 is CAISESWDLSTDTQYF. CDR3 coding DNA: TGTGCCATCAGTGAGTCTTGGGACCTCAGCACAGATACGCAGTATTTT.

The chain employs TRBV11-2 and TRBJ2-5; TRBD2 agrees at 11 bases. Germline values: CDR1 SGHAT, CDR2 FQNNGV. This CDR3 is built from 16 residues. The trim removed 5 bases at V and 5 bases at J, leaving 10 bases unmatched. CDR3 nucleotides: TGTGCCAGCAGCCCAGAGGTAGCGGGAGGGCTTGAGACCCAGTACTTC. Protein sequence: CASSPEVAGGLETQYF. Variable domain in full (rest from reference TRBV11-2 and TRBJ2-5): EAGVAQSPRYKIIEKRQSVAFWCNPISGHATLYWYQQILGQGPKLLIQFQNNGVVDDSQLPKDRFSAERLKGVDSTLKIQPAKLEDSAVYLCASSPEVAGGLETQYFGPGTRLLVL.

In this sample, this clone turned up once. The J gene is TRBJ2-7, the V gene TRBV5-1; 11 bases line up with TRBD2. The CDR3 runs to 13 residues. CDR1 and CDR2 (germline): SGHRS, YFSETQ. Trimming at V came to 10 bases and at J to 13 bases, leaving 16 bases not matched to a gene. CDR3 residues: CAGRPELAGVQYF. CDR3 coding DNA: TGCGCCGGAAGACCGGAACTAGCGGGAGTCCAATACTTC.

The rearrangement joins TRBV30 to TRBJ1-2; D unresolved. The CDR3 is 14 residues long. From germline, CDR1 is GTSNPN and CDR2 SVGIG (reference sequence). V gave up 0 bases and J gave up 4 bases, with 12 bases separating them. The CDR3 DNA is TGTGCCTGGAGTGTAATCGGACTTCTCTATGGCTACACCTTC. It specifies CAWSVIGLLYGYTF.

CDR3: CASSLGGPYNEQFF. DNA for the CDR3: TGTGCCAGCAGCTTAGGCGGGCCTTACAATGAGCAGTTCTTC. This chain uses TRBV7-8 with TRBJ2-1; perhaps TRBD2 as D (5 bases). CDR1 is SGHVS and CDR2 is FQNEAQ in the germline V gene. The CDR3 totals 14 residues. Trimming pared 1 base from V and 4 bases from J, leaving 8 bases between.

This clone has only a few counts. The V call is TRBV28, the J call TRBJ2-1; tentative D call: TRBD1 (5 bases). The CDR3 length is 14 residues. V was cut by 8 bases and J by 12 bases, with 23 bases left in between. Germline V gene lookup returns CDR1 MDHEN and CDR2 SYDVKM. The CDR3 protein is CASEVRGRRHWQFF. The CDR3 DNA reads as TGTGCCAGCGAGGTAAGGGGCAGGCGTCATTGGCAGTTCTTC.